Presented here are 27 T cell receptor beta chains from one specimen sequenced in a study of OX40 agonist ivuxolimab in advanced cancers. Method: immunoSEQ multiplex PCR; TCRdb's copy keeps in-frame clones and lacks some. The sample contains just under 65,000 clones, approximately 84% of which appear only once. This specimen was CD4+ or CD8+ T cells sorted from blood, taken in a trial of the OX40 agonist ivuxolimab. The receptors were sampled from an adult with an advanced solid tumor such as melanoma, head and neck, liver or kidney cancer.

The CDR3, as DNA: TGTGCCAGCTCACCAATCGACGGGACGCGGGGCACCTTC. Translation gives CASSPIDGTRGTF. The chain employs TRBV18 and TRBJ1-2; possibly TRBD1 for D (5 bases). Germline values: CDR1 KGHSH, CDR2 LQKENI. V lost 2 bases and J 13 bases, leaving 17 bases between the germline ends. The length of the CDR3 is 13 residues.

This chain connects TRBV11-2 to TRBJ1-3; D gene unclear. Trimming left V 6 bases short and J 0 bases short, with 15 bases between. CDR3 length: 16 amino acids. Per the germline V gene, CDR1 is SGHAT and CDR2 is FQNNGV. For the CDR3, the DNA is TGTGCCAGCAGTTTCTATACAGAGAGCTCTGGAAACACCATATATTTT. Translation gives CASSFYTESSGNTIYF.

J is TRBJ2-7 and V is TRBV18; no definite D call. CDR3 length: 13 residues. In germline, CDR1 is KGHSH, CDR2 LQKENI. The germline V and J ends were trimmed by 3 bases and 2 bases, with 8 bases remaining between them. The CDR3 nucleotides read TGTGCCAGCTCACCGGGAAATCCCTACGAGCAGTACTTC. Its protein is CASSPGNPYEQYF.

The V call is TRBV9, the J call TRBJ2-3; D could derive from TRBD1 or TRBD2 (5 bases each). The CDR3 is 15 amino acids. CDR1 SGDLS and CDR2 YYNGEE come from the germline V gene. V lost 3 bases to trimming and J lost 0 bases, with 11 bases between them. CDR3 DNA: TGTGCCAGCAGCGCCTGGGACGGAAGCACAGATACGCAGTATTTT. Its translation is CASSAWDGSTDTQYF.

The chain couples TRBV4-1 to TRBJ2-1, with a weak D call TRBD2 (6 bases). This CDR3 comprises 16 residues. Trimming left V 4 bases short and J 0 bases short, with 13 bases between. Germline lookup yields CDR1 MGHRA and CDR2 YSYEKL. The CDR3 protein is CASSPGEFSSYNEQFF. CDR3 nucleotide sequence: TGCGCCAGCAGCCCGGGGGAGTTCAGCTCCTACAATGAGCAGTTCTTC.

The chain couples TRBV7-3 to TRBJ1-1; weak D call: TRBD1 (5 bases). The V end was cut by 5 bases, the J end by 5 bases, with 15 bases between. The CDR3 covers 14 residues. Germline CDR1 SGHTA, CDR2 FQGTGA. The CDR3 loop reads CASSDWGGTTEAFF. The CDR3 DNA reads as TGTGCCAGCAGCGACTGGGGCGGGACGACTGAAGCTTTCTTT. Filled out from reference TRBV7-3 and TRBJ1-1, the complete variable domain reads GAGVSQTPSNKVTEKGKYVELRCDPISGHTALYWYRQSLGQGPEFLIYFQGTGAADDSGLPNDRFFAVRPEGSVSTLKIQRTERGDSAVYLCASSDWGGTTEAFFGQGTRLTVV.

The chain uses TRBV28 and TRBJ2-3; 11 nucleotides match TRBD2. Germline CDR1 reads MDHEN; CDR2 reads SYDVKM. The CDR3 extends over 16 amino acids. The J segment lost 2 bases and the V segment lost 2 bases, leaving 3 bases of the junction unmatched. The CDR3 loop is CASSLPTSGVTDTQYF. As DNA, the CDR3 is TGTGCCAGCAGTTTACCGACTAGCGGGGTCACAGATACGCAGTATTTT. The variable domain in full, with the rest retrieved from reference TRBV28 and TRBJ2-3, is DVKVTQSSRYLVKRTGEKVFLECVQDMDHENMFWYRQDPGLGLRLIYFSYDVKMKEKGDIPEGYSVSREKKERFSLILESASTNQTSMYLCASSLPTSGVTDTQYFGPGTRLTVL.

The V gene is TRBV7-2, the J gene TRBJ1-5; 8 nucleotides match TRBD1. The germline V gene encodes CDR1 SGHTA and CDR2 FQGNSA. The CDR3 length is 16 residues. Trimming at V came to 0 bases and at J to 4 bases, leaving 5 bases not matched to a gene. CDR3 bases: TGTGCCAGCAGCTTAGCCCGGACAGGGAGGAATCAGCCCCAGCATTTT. It yields the protein CASSLARTGRNQPQHF.

This clone has a single count. The J gene is TRBJ1-1, the V gene TRBV6-5; TRBD1 matches at 10 bases. J lost 4 bases, V lost 6 bases, and 8 bases had no gene match. This CDR3 contains 15 residues. Per the germline V gene, CDR1 is MNHEY and CDR2 is SVGAGI. In DNA, the CDR3 is TGTGCCAGCAGATGGACAGGGGGGGCGAGCACTGAAGCTTTCTTT. Translating it yields CASRWTGGASTEAFF.

The CDR3 sequence is CASSYYLDRVGTEAFF. CDR3 bases: TGTGCCAGCAGTTACTACCTGGACAGGGTCGGCACTGAAGCTTTCTTT. The chain links TRBV6-6 to TRBJ1-1; TRBD1 aligns across 8 bases. The CDR3 runs 16 residues. V lost 1 base to trimming and J lost 4 bases; unmatched junction nucleotides: 8. The germline gives CDR1 MNHNY, CDR2 SVGAGI (reference sequence).

This chain uses TRBV10-3 with TRBJ2-3; the match to TRBD2 covers 14 bases. The germline gives CDR1 ENHRY, CDR2 SYGVKD. The CDR3 extends over 17 amino acids. V lost 0 bases to trimming and J lost 2 bases; unmatched junction nucleotides: 1. The CDR3 sequence: CAISESGLAGATDTQYF. The CDR3 nucleotides read TGTGCCATCAGTGAGTCGGGACTAGCGGGGGCCACAGATACGCAGTATTTT.

This clone was seen only once. This chain connects TRBV5-1 to TRBJ2-2; D gene unclear. Trimming stripped 4 bases from V and 0 bases from J, with 13 bases between. From germline, CDR1 is SGHRS and CDR2 YFSETQ. CDR3 size: 16 residues. The CDR3 DNA follows: TGCGCCAGCAGCCCAACACCACGGGCGAACACCGGGGAGCTGTTTTTT. Residues: CASSPTPRANTGELFF.

This clone appeared once. V is TRBV4-3 and J is TRBJ1-3; D possibly corresponds to TRBD1 (5 bases). The CDR3 has 16 residues. Germline CDR1 LGHNA, CDR2 YSLEER. The V end lost 4 bases, the J end lost 4 bases, and 17 bases lay between the germline ends. The CDR3 nucleotides read TGCGCCAGCAGCCCAGATACAGCCGGGGCCGGAAACACCATATATTTT. Residues: CASSPDTAGAGNTIYF.

The chain links TRBV11-2 to TRBJ2-2; D not resolved. CDR3 length: 19 amino acids. Trimming removed 4 bases from V and 3 bases from J, with 24 bases in between. The germline gives CDR1 SGHAT, CDR2 FQNNGV. The CDR3 nucleotides read TGTGCCAGCAGCTCGTTACATCTTTTTCGAAGGGCCTACACCGGGGAGCTGTTTTTT. Translation gives CASSSLHLFRRAYTGELFF.

This chain connects TRBV12-5 to TRBJ1-3, with D unclear. Trimming left V 3 bases short and J 4 bases short, with 10 bases between. The V gene's germline CDR1 is LGHNT and CDR2 FRNRAP. This CDR3 comprises 14 residues. The DNA for the CDR3 is TGTGCTAGTGGTTTTACAAGTGCGGGAAACACCATATATTTT. Translated, it gives CASGFTSAGNTIYF.

The chain uses TRBV30 and TRBJ2-7; TRBD1 aligns across 7 bases. V shed 1 base, J shed 3 bases, and the junction held 0 bases outside the gene matches. The CDR3 loop spans 12 amino acids. Germline V gene lookup returns CDR1 GTSNPN and CDR2 SVGIG (reference sequence). The CDR3: CAWSGQGYEQYF. The CDR3 DNA sequence: TGTGCCTGGAGTGGACAGGGCTACGAGCAGTACTTC.

The J gene is TRBJ2-7, the V gene TRBV5-1; 9 bases agree with TRBD1. Germline values: CDR1 SGHRS, CDR2 YFSETQ. The CDR3 covers 13 residues. J was trimmed by 6 bases and V by 3 bases; bases with no gene match: 4. CDR3 in amino acids: CASSSTGGVEQYF. The CDR3 DNA follows: TGCGCCAGCAGCTCGACAGGGGGGGTCGAGCAGTACTTC.

The chain is built from TRBV19 and TRBJ2-3, with D perhaps given as TRBD1 or TRBD2 (5 bases each). There are 16 residues in the CDR3. Germline lookup yields CDR1 LNHDA and CDR2 SQIVND (reference sequence). Trimming stripped 9 bases from V and 4 bases from J, with 23 bases between. For the CDR3, the DNA is TGTGCCAGCAGCACCGCCGGGGCCGAGATGGCAGATACGCAGTATTTT. Its protein product is CASSTAGAEMADTQYF.

This clone was counted only a few times. The V gene is TRBV9, the J gene TRBJ1-5; D unresolved. Trimming left V 3 bases short and J 10 bases short, with 11 bases between. The CDR3 loop spans 12 amino acids. Germline values: CDR1 SGDLS, CDR2 YYNGEE. CDR3 in DNA: TGTGCCAGCAGCGCAGAAGGAGGCCCCCAGCATTTT. It specifies CASSAEGGPQHF. Combining the CDR3 with reference TRBV9 and TRBJ1-5 gives the whole variable domain DSGVTQTPKHLITATGQRVTLRCSPRSGDLSVYWYQQSLDQGLQFLIQYYNGEERAKGNILERFSAQQFPDLHSELNLSSLELGDSALYFCASSAEGGPQHFGDGTRLSIL.

The chain couples TRBV6-6 to TRBJ2-7, with 9 bases identical to TRBD1. Germline CDR1 and CDR2: MNHNY and SVGAGI (reference sequence). The junction had 10 bases not matched to a gene; V was cut back by 7 bases and J by 3 bases. The length of the CDR3 is 15 residues. CDR3 region: CASNLGGTGRYEQYF. DNA for the CDR3: TGTGCCAGCAACCTTGGGGGGACAGGGCGCTACGAGCAGTACTTC.

V and J are TRBV5-1 and TRBJ1-4; tentative D call: TRBD1 (6 bases). Deletions cut 2 bases from V and 8 bases from J, with 13 bases between. This CDR3 is 14 amino acids long. The germline V gene has CDR1 SGHRS and CDR2 YFSETQ. CDR3 DNA sequence: TGCGCCAGCAGCTTTACAGGGACGGGAGAAAAACTGTTTTTT. Encoded protein: CASSFTGTGEKLFF.

This sequence joins TRBV5-1 and TRBJ2-5; no clear D gene. V lost 2 bases to trimming and J lost 1 base, with 9 bases between them. The CDR3 runs to 14 residues. CDR1 and CDR2 (germline): SGHRS, YFSETQ. DNA of the CDR3: TGCGCCAGCAGCTTATTACTCAGCCAAGAGACCCAGTACTTC. Its protein is CASSLLLSQETQYF.

This chain connects TRBV7-3 to TRBJ2-7; TRBD2 matches 8 bases. The V segment lost 2 bases and the J segment 4 bases; nucleotides outside the gene matches: 4. Per the germline V gene, CDR1 is SGHTA and CDR2 is FQGTGA. This CDR3 has 14 residues. The CDR3: CASSLAGGGYEQYF. CDR3 coding DNA: TGTGCCAGCAGCTTAGCGGGGGGCGGATACGAGCAGTACTTC.

The J gene is TRBJ1-2, the V gene TRBV11-2; weak D call: TRBD1 (6 bases). With 1 base removed from V and 6 bases from J, the gap between germline ends came to 12 bases. CDR1 is SGHAT, CDR2 FQNNGV, per germline. There are 14 residues in the CDR3. The CDR3 DNA is TGTGCCAGCAGCTTAGCGAACAGGGTGCATGGCTACACCTTC. Translated: CASSLANRVHGYTF.

The chain combines TRBV30 with TRBJ1-2, with TRBD1 matching over 9 bases. Trimming cost V 2 bases and J 7 bases; bases outside gene matches: 5. CDR1 and CDR2 (germline): GTSNPN, SVGIG (reference sequence). The CDR3 runs 13 residues. The CDR3 coding sequence is TGTGCCTGGAGTAGGGGACAGGGTCTTGGCTACACCTTC. It yields the protein CAWSRGQGLGYTF.

This clone was seen only a few times. The sample has other DNA sequences that encode this CDR3 too. The chain links TRBV5-1 to TRBJ2-3; D unclear. The CDR3 has 12 amino acids. V lost 0 bases to trimming and J lost 6 bases, with 5 bases between them. The V gene's germline CDR1 is SGHRS and CDR2 YFSETQ. This CDR3 reads CASSLGLDTQYF. The DNA for the CDR3 is TGCGCCAGCAGCTTGGGCTTGGATACGCAGTATTTT.

For the CDR3, the DNA is TGTGCCAGCAGCGGGACAGGGGGCAAAGACGGGGAGCTGTTTTTT. The encoded protein is CASSGTGGKDGELFF. This chain uses TRBV7-3 with TRBJ2-2, with 12 bases lining up with TRBD1. The CDR3 length is 15 residues. CDR1 and CDR2 from the germline V gene are SGHTA and FQGTGA. V lost 5 bases and J lost 7; bases outside the gene matches: 5.